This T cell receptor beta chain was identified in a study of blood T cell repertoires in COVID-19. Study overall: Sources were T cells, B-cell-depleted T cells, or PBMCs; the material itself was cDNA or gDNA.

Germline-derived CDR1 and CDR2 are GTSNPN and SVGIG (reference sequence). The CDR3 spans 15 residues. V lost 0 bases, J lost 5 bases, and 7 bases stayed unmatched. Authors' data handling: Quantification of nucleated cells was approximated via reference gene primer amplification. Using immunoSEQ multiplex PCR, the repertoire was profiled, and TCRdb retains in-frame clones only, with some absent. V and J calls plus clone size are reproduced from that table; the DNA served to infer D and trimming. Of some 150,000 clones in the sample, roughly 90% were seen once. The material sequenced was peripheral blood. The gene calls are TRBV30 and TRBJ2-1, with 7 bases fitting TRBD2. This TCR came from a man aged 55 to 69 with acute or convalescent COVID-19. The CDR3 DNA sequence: TGTGCCTGGAGTGTACTCGGGCTAGCGGACAATGAGCAGTTCTTC. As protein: CAWSVLGLADNEQFF.